The source of this T cell receptor beta chain is a study of OX40 agonist ivuxolimab in advanced cancers. Here immunoSEQ multiplex PCR was the method, and the copy in TCRdb shows in-frame clones only, minus some. The data show fewer than 130,000 clones, more than 70% seen once. The germline V gene encodes CDR1 SGHAT and CDR2 FQNNGV. This CDR3 is built from 15 residues. Trimming left V 5 bases short and J 3 bases short, with 14 bases between. Comments on this clone: No antigen is known for it.

Findings of the study overall: Clonal expansion was seen in CD4+ and CD8+ blood T cells by week 6 at 0.1 to 3.0 mg/kg.

On cycle 4 day 1 and cycle 7 day 1, as well as at baseline, blood was sampled. The TCR comes from an adult with an advanced solid tumor such as melanoma, head and neck, liver or kidney cancer. This chain connects TRBV11-2 to TRBJ1-5; no definite D call. Sequenced here: CD4+ or CD8+ T cells sorted from blood, sampled in a trial of the OX40 agonist ivuxolimab. CDR3 protein: CASSRDGESNQPQHF. CDR3 nucleotide sequence: TGTGCCAGCAGCCGCGACGGCGAGTCCAATCAGCCCCAGCATTTT.